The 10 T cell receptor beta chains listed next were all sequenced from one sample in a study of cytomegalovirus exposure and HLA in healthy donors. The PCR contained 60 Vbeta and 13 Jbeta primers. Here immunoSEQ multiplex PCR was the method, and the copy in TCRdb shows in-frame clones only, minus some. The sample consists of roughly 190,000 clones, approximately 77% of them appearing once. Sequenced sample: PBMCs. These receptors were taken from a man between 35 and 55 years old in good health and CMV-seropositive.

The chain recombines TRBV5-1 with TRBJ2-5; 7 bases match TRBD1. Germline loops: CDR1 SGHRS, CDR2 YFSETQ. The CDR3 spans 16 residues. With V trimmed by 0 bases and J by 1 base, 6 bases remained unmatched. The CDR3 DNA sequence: TGCGCCAGCAGCTTGGACCCGACAGGGCGCCAAGAGACCCAGTACTTC. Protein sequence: CASSLDPTGRQETQYF.

CDR3 nucleotide sequence: TGCGCCAGCAGCCAAGAGCCACAGGGAATCGATGAGCAGTTCTTC. Translated: CASSQEPQGIDEQFF. The chain uses TRBV4-1 and TRBJ2-1; possible D gene TRBD1, 6 bases. The length of the CDR3 is 15 residues. Germline loops: CDR1 MGHRA, CDR2 YSYEKL. V lost 0 bases and J 8 bases, leaving 14 bases between the germline ends.

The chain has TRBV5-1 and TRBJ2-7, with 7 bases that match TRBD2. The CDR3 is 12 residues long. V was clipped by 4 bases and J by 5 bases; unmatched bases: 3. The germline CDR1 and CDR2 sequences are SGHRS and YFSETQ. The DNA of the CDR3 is TGCGCCAGCAGCCCGGGGAGGGACGAGCAGTACTTC. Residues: CASSPGRDEQYF.

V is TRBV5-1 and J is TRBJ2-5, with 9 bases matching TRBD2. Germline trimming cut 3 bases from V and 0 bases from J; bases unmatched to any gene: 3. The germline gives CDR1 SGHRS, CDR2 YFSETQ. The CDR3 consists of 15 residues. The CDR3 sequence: CASSSRTSDQETQYF. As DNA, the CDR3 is TGCGCCAGCAGCTCTCGGACTAGCGACCAAGAGACCCAGTACTTC.

This CDR3 is CASSPRTGGNEKLFF. CDR3 DNA: TGTGCCAGCAGCCCCCGGACAGGGGGGAATGAAAAACTGTTTTTT. J is TRBJ1-4 and V is TRBV6-1; 10 bases are shared with TRBD1. Germline values: CDR1 MNHNS, CDR2 SASEGT. This CDR3 spans 15 amino acids. V dropped 6 bases and J dropped 5; count of bases not matched to a gene: 6.

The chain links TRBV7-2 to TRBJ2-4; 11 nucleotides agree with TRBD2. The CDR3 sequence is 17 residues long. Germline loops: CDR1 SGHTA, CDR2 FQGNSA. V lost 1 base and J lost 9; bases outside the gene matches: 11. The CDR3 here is CASSLGTSGRFPGIQYF. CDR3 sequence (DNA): TGTGCCAGCAGCTTAGGGACTAGCGGGCGCTTCCCAGGCATTCAGTACTTC.

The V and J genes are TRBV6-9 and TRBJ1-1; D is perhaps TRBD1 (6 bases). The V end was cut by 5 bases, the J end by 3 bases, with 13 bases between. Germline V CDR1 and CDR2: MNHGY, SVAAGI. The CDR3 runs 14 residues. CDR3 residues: CASSPQGSDTEAFF. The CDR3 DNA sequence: TGTGCCAGCAGTCCCCAGGGGTCGGACACTGAAGCTTTCTTT.

CDR3 loop: CASSLDSIYGYTF. For the CDR3, the DNA is TGTGCCAGCAGCCTGGACAGCATCTATGGCTACACCTTC. This sequence joins TRBV5-8 and TRBJ1-2; TRBD1 might be the D (6 bases). The CDR3 contains 13 residues. Germline CDR1 and CDR2: SGHTS and YDEGEE. V dropped 4 bases and J dropped 4 bases, with 11 bases sitting between them.

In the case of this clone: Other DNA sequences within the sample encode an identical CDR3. The CDR3 nucleotides read TGCGCCAGCAGCCAAGATTGGGGGGTCATGGATGAAAAACTGTTTTTT. It encodes CASSQDWGVMDEKLFF. The chain links TRBV4-3 to TRBJ1-4; possible D gene TRBD1, 5 bases. V was cut by 0 bases and J by 6 bases, with 14 bases left in between. Germline lookup yields CDR1 LGHNA and CDR2 YSLEER. This CDR3 has 16 amino acids.

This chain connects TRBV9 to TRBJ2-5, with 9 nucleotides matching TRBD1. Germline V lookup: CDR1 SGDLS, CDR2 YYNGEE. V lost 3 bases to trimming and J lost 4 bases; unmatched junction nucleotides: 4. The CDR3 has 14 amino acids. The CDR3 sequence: CASSARDRVETQYF. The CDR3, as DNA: TGTGCCAGCAGCGCCCGGGACAGGGTAGAGACCCAGTACTTC.